Listed below are T cell receptor beta chains from one sample, sequenced in a study of blood T cells in healthy people across ages. TCRdb redid the calling of the 5' RACE reads with MiXCR, one entry per CDR3 protein. The repertoire holds fewer than 1,000,000 distinct CDR3 sequences, about 47% seen once, with less than 20% in the top ten. Sequenced sample: blood. The receptor set was obtained from a man aged 80 or over in good health. The CDR3 runs from the conserved cysteine through the conserved F or W. A D gene is named only where the DNA matches it firmly. Expanded clones are given a class, and other clones once, few, many or no size at all.

clone_size,d_call,j_call,v_call,cdr3_nt,cdr3_aa
-,-,TRBJ1-2,TRBV29-1,TGCAGCGGTGAAACGGGGCGAAGCTACACCTTC,CSGETGRSYTF
-,-,TRBJ2-5,TRBV29-1,TGCAGCGTTGAAGCAGTGGAGGTCCAAGAGACCCAGTACTTC,CSVEAVEVQETQYF
-,TRBD2,TRBJ2-5,TRBV12-3/TRBV12-4,TGTGCCAGCAGTTCCGGGGTAGCGGGAGGAGAGGAGACCCAGTACTTC,CASSSGVAGGEETQYF
once,-,TRBJ2-1,TRBV2,TGTGCCACCGGCCGGAGTAGACTAGTCGATGAGCAGTTCTTC,CATGRSRLVDEQFF
-,TRBD2,TRBJ2-3,TRBV20-1,TGCAGTGCCGGTGAGGGACTACGCACAGATACGCAGTATTTT,CSAGEGLRTDTQYF
few,-,TRBJ1-2,TRBV12-3/TRBV12-4,TGTGCCAGCAGTTTAGCCTCCGGGACGTTCTATGGCTACACCTTC,CASSLASGTFYGYTF
-,TRBD1,TRBJ1-2,TRBV20-1,TGCAGTGCTAGCCAACAGGGGGCCAAGGGCTACACCTTC,CSASQQGAKGYTF
-,-,TRBJ2-5,TRBV7-2,TGTGCCAGCAGCTTAGATGGACAGCGGGCAGAGACCCAGTACTTC,CASSLDGQRAETQYF
-,TRBD1,TRBJ1-2,TRBV29-1,TGCAGCGAGCTAACAGGGGGCGATGGCTACACCTTC,CSELTGGDGYTF
-,-,TRBJ2-1,TRBV11-3,TGTGCCAGCAGCCCCGTGGGGCAGACCTACAGTGAGCAGTTCTTC,CASSPVGQTYSEQFF
many,TRBD2,TRBJ2-5,TRBV7-2,TGTGCCAGCAGCTTAGGCATTAGCGGGGGACAAGAGACCCAGTACTTC,CASSLGISGGQETQYF
few,TRBD2,TRBJ2-3,TRBV29-1,TGCAGCGTTGAACCAGCGGGAGGAACAGATACGCAGTATTTT,CSVEPAGGTDTQYF
once,-,TRBJ2-7,TRBV5-6,TGTGCCAGCAGCTTGGGGGGGGTGGCGGTTTCCTACGAGCAGTACTTC,CASSLGGVAVSYEQYF
-,-,TRBJ2-5,TRBV7-7,TGTGCTAGCAGCCCCCGAGCGCAGGGTGAGACCCAGTACTTC,CASSPRAQGETQYF
-,TRBD1,TRBJ2-7,TRBV20-1,TGCAGTGCTAGAGTAGGTGGGACAGGGGTGGGCGAGCAGTACTTC,CSARVGGTGVGEQYF
few,-,TRBJ1-1,TRBV30,TGTGCCTGGAGTTTCCGGACGAACACTGAAGCTTTCTTT,CAWSFRTNTEAFF
few,TRBD2,TRBJ2-1,TRBV4-2,TGTGCCAGCAGCCGACTAGCGGGAGGGTGGAATGAGCAGTTCTTC,CASSRLAGGWNEQFF
-,TRBD1,TRBJ2-1,TRBV5-1,TGCGCCAGCACTTGGACAGGGGGGAACAATGAGCAGTTCTTC,CASTWTGGNNEQFF
few,-,TRBJ2-5,TRBV29-1,TGCAGCGTTGTACAGGGCTTGGCAGAGACCCAGTACTTC,CSVVQGLAETQYF
-,-,TRBJ2-5,TRBV12-3/TRBV12-4,TGTGCCAGCAGTTTATCTAGGGTCCAAGAGACCCAGTACTTC,CASSLSRVQETQYF
-,TRBD2,TRBJ2-7,TRBV20-1,TGCAGTGCTCCAGGGGGCCCTACTAGCGGGAGTTTTTCTTTGTACGAGCAGTACTTC,CSAPGGPTSGSFSLYEQYF
few,TRBD1,TRBJ2-7,TRBV12-3/TRBV12-4,TGTGCCAGCAGTTTGAGGGGGCGTCACGAGCAGTACTTC,CASSLRGRHEQYF
-,-,TRBJ2-5,TRBV29-1,TGCAGCGTTGCAGCGGGCCAAGAGACCCAGTACTTC,CSVAAGQETQYF
-,TRBD2,TRBJ2-3,TRBV12-3/TRBV12-4,TGTGCCAGCAGTAATCGCGGGAGTAGGGGTGCAGATACGCAGTATTTT,CASSNRGSRGADTQYF
few,TRBD1,TRBJ1-5,TRBV6-2/TRBV6-3,TGTGCCAGCCTTGACAGGGCTGATCAGCCCCAGCATTTT,CASLDRADQPQHF
once,TRBD2,TRBJ2-1,TRBV18,TGTGCCAGCTCAACTAATACGGGACTAGCGCATGAGCAGTTCTTC,CASSTNTGLAHEQFF
-,-,TRBJ2-2,TRBV5-6,TGTGCCAGCAGCTCTGATTCGACGGGACGGTACACCGGGGAGCTGTTTTTT,CASSSDSTGRYTGELFF
-,-,TRBJ2-7,TRBV14,TGTGCCAGCAGCCAAGAAGCAGGGTGGTTGTCCGAGCAGTACTTC,CASSQEAGWLSEQYF
few,-,TRBJ2-1,TRBV28,TGTGCCAGCAGGGGGACGGATTACAATGAGCAGTTCTTC,CASRGTDYNEQFF
-,TRBD1,TRBJ2-5,TRBV5-1,TGCGCCAGCAGCAAGGGACAGGGGGTCCAAGAGACCCAGTACTTC,CASSKGQGVQETQYF
few,-,TRBJ2-4,TRBV29-1,TGCAGCGTTGACAGCTCAGGGGCCAAAAACATTCAGTACTTC,CSVDSSGAKNIQYF
-,-,TRBJ2-7,TRBV7-2,TGTGCCAGCAGCTTACCGGGCTCGTCGGCGGAATCCTACGAGCAGTACTTC,CASSLPGSSAESYEQYF
many,-,TRBJ2-7,TRBV29-1,TGCAGCGTTGAAGAAGTCGGGGACGAGCAGTACTTC,CSVEEVGDEQYF
-,TRBD2,TRBJ2-1,TRBV20-1,TGCAGTGCCGATAGGGGGGAGACTAGCGGGAGTTTGTCGGACAATGAGCAGTTCTTC,CSADRGETSGSLSDNEQFF
few,-,TRBJ2-3,TRBV24-1,TGTGCCACCAGTGAGTACAACACAGATACGCAGTATTTT,CATSEYNTDTQYF
few,-,TRBJ2-2,TRBV5-1,TGCGCCAGCAGCTTGGCCTGGGGGAACACCGGGGAGCTGTTTTTT,CASSLAWGNTGELFF
-,-,TRBJ2-3,TRBV10-1,TGCGCCGGCAGTGAGGTTGAAGGTGGTACGCAGTATTTT,CAGSEVEGGTQYF
-,-,TRBJ2-3,TRBV6-5,TGTGCCAGCAGTTACTCGGGACTGCCAAATACGCAGTATTTT,CASSYSGLPNTQYF
few,TRBD1,TRBJ1-2,TRBV12-3/TRBV12-4,TGTGCCAGCAGTTTACTTTCAGGGGGCAATCGGTATGGCTACACCTTC,CASSLLSGGNRYGYTF
-,-,TRBJ1-4,TRBV27,TGTGCCAGCAGGGAGTACTATAGCGGTGAAAAACTGTTTTTT,CASREYYSGEKLFF
-,TRBD1,TRBJ1-5,TRBV7-9,TGTGCCAGCAGCACAGACCGGGACAGGGGGCTGTCTTTTGGGCCCCAGCATTTT,CASSTDRDRGLSFGPQHF
-,-,TRBJ1-1,TRBV20-1,TGCAGTGCGATGGACAGCGTTGAGGCGGCTTTCTTT,CSAMDSVEAAFF
few,TRBD2,TRBJ2-5,TRBV4-3,TGCGCCAGCAGCCAACTATCGGCGGGAGAGGACCAAGAGACCCAGTACTTC,CASSQLSAGEDQETQYF
once,-,TRBJ2-3,TRBV10-3,TGTGCCATCGCCCGGGGGGCGGGAGATGATACAGATACGCAGTATTTT,CAIARGAGDDTDTQYF
-,-,TRBJ1-4,TRBV28,TGTGCCAGCAAGGAGACAGGCTCAACTAATGAAAAACTGTTTTTT,CASKETGSTNEKLFF
-,-,TRBJ2-3,TRBV12-3/TRBV12-4,TGTGCCAGCCGACGATTTTCCACAGATACGCAGTATTTT,CASRRFSTDTQYF
many,-,TRBJ2-5,TRBV5-1,TGCGCCAGCAGCTTCGGGACACTGCAAGAGACCCAGTACTTC,CASSFGTLQETQYF
few,-,TRBJ2-7,TRBV20-1,TGCAGTGCTAGAGGGACAATCTACGAGCAGTACTTC,CSARGTIYEQYF
-,TRBD1,TRBJ1-3,TRBV10-2,TGCGCCAGCAGTTCAGGGGGCTCTGGAAACACCATATATTTT,CASSSGGSGNTIYF
once,TRBD2,TRBJ2-5,TRBV20-1,TGCAGTGCTAGAGAAGGACTAGCGGGAGTTCATAATGAGCAGTACTTC,CSAREGLAGVHNEQYF
-,-,TRBJ1-1,TRBV5-1,TGCGCCAGCAGCATACGGGTAGGTGACGCGGCTTTCTTT,CASSIRVGDAAFF
-,TRBD2,TRBJ2-7,TRBV11-1,TGTGCCAGCAGCCGATGGGGACTAGCGGGGCCGCAGTACTTC,CASSRWGLAGPQYF
few,TRBD1,TRBJ2-7,TRBV4-3,TGCGCCAGCAGCCTTCAGACAGGGACCTACGAGCAGTACTTC,CASSLQTGTYEQYF
-,TRBD2,TRBJ2-7,TRBV6-2/TRBV6-3,TGTGCCAGCAGTTACAGGTGGCGGGAGAAAGTCTACGAGCAGTACTTC,CASSYRWREKVYEQYF
-,TRBD1,TRBJ2-3,TRBV29-1,TGCAGCGCTTGGGGACAGGGAACAGATACGCAGTATTTT,CSAWGQGTDTQYF